The 13 T cell receptor beta chains below were found in one sample sequenced in a study of T cell repertoires in cytomegalovirus infection. TCRdb ran MiXCR on the reads and lists one entry per CDR3 protein. The table lists some 800,000 distinct CDR3 sequences, almost 30% of them singletons. No antigen has been assigned to these receptors. The sample in question was cultured CD8+ T cells from PBMCs, obtained from culture after CMV antigen stimulation. Receptors originate from a human donor in good health (CMV status not recorded). Some clones in this sample may be carry-over from other donors' samples.

This clonotype has only a few counts. This chain connects TRBV6-5 to TRBJ1-1, with 7 bases aligning to TRBD1. Germline V gene lookup returns CDR1 MNHEY and CDR2 SVGAGI. Trimming at V came to 0 bases and at J to 0 bases, leaving 7 bases not matched to a gene. This CDR3 comprises 17 residues. The CDR3 nucleotides are TGTGCCAGCAGTTACTCGTCAGGGGGGCGTTTGAACACTGAAGCTTTCTTT. The encoded protein is CASSYSSGGRLNTEAFF.

This clonotype was seen more than once but under ten times. This chain uses TRBV4-3 with TRBJ2-3; D possibly corresponds to TRBD2 (5 bases). CDR1 and CDR2 from the germline V gene are LGHNA and YSLEER. Trimming took off 0 bases at V and 7 bases at J, with 20 bases between the two ends. This CDR3 has 17 residues. CDR3 sequence (DNA): TGCGCCAGCAGCCAAGATGTTGGGAAACTAGTGTGGAATACGCAGTATTTT. Translated, it gives CASSQDVGKLVWNTQYF.

The V and J genes are TRBV19 and TRBJ2-1, with 10 bases that match TRBD2. This CDR3 comprises 15 residues. V was clipped by 6 bases and J by 3 bases; unmatched bases: 5. Germline lookup yields CDR1 LNHDA and CDR2 SQIVND (reference sequence). DNA for the CDR3: TGTGCCAGTAGAGGGAAGCGGGGGGGCTACAATGAGCAGTTCTTC. Its translation is CASRGKRGGYNEQFF. The entire variable domain, with the rest obtained from reference TRBV19 and TRBJ2-1, is as follows: DGGITQSPKYLFRKEGQNVTLSCEQNLNHDAMYWYRQDPGQGLRLIYYSQIVNDFQKGDIAEGYSVSREKKESFPLTVTSAQKNPTAFYLCASRGKRGGYNEQFFGPGTRLTVL.

The CDR3 is CASSFGRSTSYEQYF. In DNA, the CDR3 is TGTGCCAGCAGCTTTGGGAGGTCTACCTCCTACGAGCAGTACTTC. This chain uses TRBV5-5 with TRBJ2-7, with D perhaps matching TRBD2 (6 bases). Trimming shortened V by 2 bases and J by 0 bases, and 12 bases separated the two germline ends. Per germline, CDR1 SGHKS and CDR2 YYEKEE (reference sequence). The CDR3 consists of 15 residues.

V usage is TRBV2 and J usage is TRBJ2-2; D ambiguous. The CDR3 totals 11 residues. V was pared by 11 bases and J by 4 bases, with 8 bases between. Germline assignment: CDR1 SNHLY and CDR2 FYNNEI. This CDR3 reads CASWGTGELFF. For the CDR3, the DNA is TGTGCCTCTTGGGGCACCGGGGAGCTGTTTTTT.

This clonotype showed up just a few times. The chain is built from TRBV7-9 and TRBJ2-7, with 7 nucleotides matching TRBD1. The V and J ends lost 3 bases and 0 bases, in that order; junction bases with no gene match: 5. Germline V gene lookup returns CDR1 SEHNR and CDR2 FQNEAQ (reference sequence). The CDR3 consists of 15 residues. The CDR3 loop reads CASSFPGQNSYEQYF. DNA for the CDR3: TGTGCCAGCAGCTTCCCGGGACAGAACTCCTACGAGCAGTACTTC.

This clonotype was seen at least ten times. The V call is TRBV7-9, the J call TRBJ2-5; D ambiguous. CDR3 length: 11 residues. V was shortened by 5 bases and J by 5 bases, with 6 bases between the two germline ends. Germline V CDR1 and CDR2: SEHNR, FQNEAQ (reference sequence). This CDR3 reads CASSPSETQYF. CDR3 sequence (DNA): TGTGCCAGCAGCCCTTCGGAGACCCAGTACTTC.

The chain combines TRBV12-3 or TRBV12-4 with TRBJ2-3; a possible D gene is TRBD2 (5 bases). The CDR3 contains 15 residues. Trimming shortened V by 3 bases and J by 1 base, and 11 bases separated the two germline ends. For the CDR3, the DNA is TGTGCCAGCAGTTTCGAGCGGCGGGGCACAGATACGCAGTATTTT. Protein product: CASSFERRGTDTQYF.

The rearrangement uses TRBV7-4 and TRBJ2-7; D may be TRBD1 (6 bases). The CDR3 has 12 amino acids. CDR1 and CDR2 (germline): SGHVT, SQSDAQ. Trimming cost V 1 base and J 10 bases, with 11 bases left between them. CDR3 DNA: TGTGCCAGCAGCTTAGGGGGGCCGATCCAGTACGTC. This translates into CASSLGGPIQYV.

CDR3 bases: TGTGCCAGCAGTTTATATACGGGATATAGCACAGATACGCAGTATTTT. Encoded protein: CASSLYTGYSTDTQYF. This sequence joins TRBV27 and TRBJ2-3, with D possibly matching TRBD2 (5 bases). The germline gives CDR1 MNHEY, CDR2 SMNVEV (reference sequence). The V end lost 1 base, the J end lost 0 bases, and 11 bases lay between the germline ends. The CDR3 totals 16 residues.

This clonotype was counted ten times or more. The chain combines TRBV6-2 or TRBV6-3 with TRBJ1-6; D may be TRBD1 (6 bases). Per germline, CDR1 MNHEY and CDR2 SVGEGT. Trimming stripped 2 bases from V and 7 bases from J, with 6 bases between. This CDR3 has 13 amino acids. In nucleotides, the CDR3 is TGTGCCAGCAGTTACGGACAGAATTCACCCCTCCACTTT. This translates into CASSYGQNSPLHF.

This clonotype was detected ten times or more. This chain connects TRBV7-2 to TRBJ1-1; no definite D call. The CDR3 spans 13 residues. The V gene lost 1 base and the J gene lost 5 bases, with 8 bases spanning the gap. The V gene's germline CDR1 is SGHTA and CDR2 FQGNSA. The CDR3 here is CASSLGLVTEAFF. CDR3 bases: TGTGCCAGCAGCTTAGGACTGGTTACTGAAGCTTTCTTT.

This clonotype turned up a few times. The rearrangement uses TRBV12-3 or TRBV12-4 and TRBJ2-1; D possibly corresponds to TRBD2 (5 bases). The CDR3 runs 13 residues. V lost 8 bases and J 7 bases, leaving 15 bases between the germline ends. CDR3 sequence reads: CASGVGRRNEQFF. The CDR3 nucleotides are TGTGCCAGCGGGGTTGGGAGAAGGAATGAGCAGTTCTTC.